This passage covers 28 T cell receptor beta chains from one sample sequenced in a study of cytomegalovirus exposure and HLA in healthy donors. PCR employed 60 Vbeta and 13 Jbeta primers. This table comes from immunoSEQ multiplex PCR, and its TCRdb copy is limited to in-frame clones, with some not included. The sample lists tens of thousands of clones; 80% to 90% were seen once. Sequenced material: PBMCs. These receptors were collected from a young woman in good health and CMV-seronegative.

This clone was detected a few times. This sequence joins TRBV7-2 and TRBJ1-2; D is perhaps TRBD1 (5 bases). V lost 5 bases to trimming and J lost 4 bases, with 14 bases between them. From germline, CDR1 is SGHTA and CDR2 FQGNSA. This CDR3 has 14 residues. CDR3 region: CASSLTRQFYGYTF. CDR3 DNA: TGTGCCAGCAGCCTCACACGACAGTTCTATGGCTACACCTTC.

The chain combines TRBV2 with TRBJ1-2, with no clear D. Germline CDR1 reads SNHLY; CDR2 reads FYNNEI. The CDR3 loop spans 14 amino acids. V lost 4 bases, J lost 7 bases, and 16 bases lay in between. The DNA for the CDR3 is TGTGCCAGCAGTGTGTTGCCCAGGAAAGGTGGCTACACCTTC. The encoded protein is CASSVLPRKGGYTF.

This sequence joins TRBV6-5 and TRBJ1-5; a weak D match, TRBD1 (6 bases). The CDR3 totals 15 residues. Trimming took 6 bases from V and 10 from J, leaving 22 bases between them. Germline V CDR1 and CDR2: MNHEY, SVGAGI. DNA of the CDR3: TGTGCCAGCAGCCCAGAAGGTCGACAGGTCAGACCCCAGCATTTT. It yields the protein CASSPEGRQVRPQHF.

This chain joins TRBV27 and TRBJ1-2; D unresolved. The CDR3 consists of 15 residues. Germline CDR1 MNHEY, CDR2 SMNVEV (reference sequence). V gave up 2 bases and J gave up 0 bases, with 10 bases separating them. DNA of the CDR3: TGTGCCAGCAGTTTAAGAGGAGCAGCTAACTATGGCTACACCTTC. The encoded protein is CASSLRGAANYGYTF.

This chain links TRBV27 with TRBJ2-3, with TRBD2 matching 13 bases. Looked up from germline, CDR1 is MNHEY and CDR2 is SMNVEV (reference sequence). This CDR3 contains 17 residues. V gave up 6 bases and J gave up 0 bases; unmatched junction bases: 6. The CDR3 DNA reads as TGTGCCAGCAGCCGACCGGGACTAGCGGGGAGCACAGATACGCAGTATTTT. It translates to CASSRPGLAGSTDTQYF.

V is TRBV19 and J is TRBJ2-2; D is possibly TRBD2 (7 bases). V was pared by 3 bases and J by 4 bases, with 12 bases between. Germline loops: CDR1 LNHDA, CDR2 SQIVND (reference sequence). This CDR3 has 15 amino acids. The CDR3 DNA is TGTGCCAGTAGTATCTGGGGGGGCGGCACCGGGGAGCTGTTTTTT. It encodes CASSIWGGGTGELFF.

The chain combines TRBV4-3 with TRBJ2-5; maybe TRBD1 (5 bases). Germline V gene sequence: CDR1 LGHNA, CDR2 YSLEER. This CDR3 has 15 amino acids. Deletions cut 3 bases from V and 1 base from J, with 12 bases between. The CDR3 DNA is TGCGCCAGCAGCCAGTATGGACAACTCCAAGAGACCCAGTACTTC. It encodes CASSQYGQLQETQYF.

This rearrangement joins TRBV27 to TRBJ2-1; perhaps TRBD2 as D (6 bases). This CDR3 spans 18 amino acids. Germline V gene data show CDR1 as MNHEY and CDR2 as SMNVEV (reference sequence). V dropped 3 bases and J dropped 1 base, with 19 bases sitting between them. CDR3 nucleotides: TGTGCCAGCAGTTTTAGCGGACTGTGGCGGGGATCCTACAATGAGCAGTTCTTC. Translated, it gives CASSFSGLWRGSYNEQFF.

The V and J genes are TRBV5-1 and TRBJ2-7; no clear D. The CDR3 totals 14 residues. Germline V gene sequence: CDR1 SGHRS, CDR2 YFSETQ. The V and J ends lost 4 bases and 3 bases respectively, with 14 bases between them. CDR3 nucleotides: TGCGCCAGCAGCCCGGTTGTCGGGTTCTACGAGCAGTACTTC. Residues: CASSPVVGFYEQYF.

V is TRBV29-1 and J is TRBJ2-1; 11 bases match TRBD2. The junction had 8 bases not matched to a gene; V was cut back by 4 bases and J by 9 bases. Germline CDR1 reads SQVTM; CDR2 reads ANQGSEA. This CDR3 region has 14 residues. The CDR3 spells CSVAWLAGGGEQFF. In DNA, the CDR3 is TGCAGCGTTGCTTGGCTAGCGGGGGGTGGTGAGCAGTTCTTC.

The chain uses TRBV4-1 and TRBJ2-2; the match to TRBD2 covers 9 bases. J was trimmed by 3 bases and V by 4 bases; bases with no gene match: 15. From germline, CDR1 is MGHRA and CDR2 YSYEKL. The CDR3 is made up of 19 amino acids. The CDR3 region has the DNA TGCGCCAGCAGCCCCTACCAGCCCGAGCTAGCGGGGTACACCGGGGAGCTGTTTTTT. Translation: CASSPYQPELAGYTGELFF.

CDR3 nucleotide sequence: TGTGCCAGCACCCTGGGGCTAGCGTTAAGGGTGGATACGCAGTATTTT. Its protein is CASTLGLALRVDTQYF. This chain joins TRBV7-8 and TRBJ2-3, with a weak D call TRBD2 (6 bases). Germline V gene lookup returns CDR1 SGHVS and CDR2 FQNEAQ. Trimming cost V 7 bases and J 6 bases, with 23 bases left between them. This CDR3 spans 16 amino acids.

There are a few counts of this clone. The chain combines TRBV7-8 with TRBJ2-5; TRBD1 matches 7 bases. CDR1 SGHVS and CDR2 FQNEAQ come from the germline V gene. The CDR3 sequence is 15 residues long. The J segment lost 0 bases and the V segment lost 5 bases, leaving 6 bases of the junction unmatched. This chain's CDR3 is CASSANRGDQETQYF. The CDR3, as DNA: TGTGCCAGCAGCGCGAACAGGGGTGACCAAGAGACCCAGTACTTC.

The chain is built from TRBV7-2 and TRBJ2-7; no clear D gene. Germline V gives CDR1 SGHTA, CDR2 FQGNSA. The CDR3 runs 14 residues. The ends were cut back, 6 bases at V and 5 bases at J, with 17 bases in the middle. CDR3 sequence reads: CASSLVQRNHEQYF. Written as DNA, the CDR3 is TGTGCCAGCAGTTTGGTACAGAGAAACCACGAGCAGTACTTC.

The rearrangement joins TRBV10-1 to TRBJ2-3; 8 bases are a match to TRBD2. Germline loops: CDR1 WNHNN, CDR2 SYGVQD (reference sequence). After removal of 9 bases from V and 6 bases from J, the junction contained 5 bases not matched to a gene. The CDR3 totals 12 residues. The CDR3, as DNA: TGCGCCAGTAGCGGGGCCCTTGATACGCAGTATTTT. This gives the protein CASSGALDTQYF.

The CDR3 loop reads CASSLRQGWNYGYTF. The CDR3 region has the DNA TGTGCCAGCAGCTTGCGACAGGGGTGGAACTATGGCTACACCTTC. This chain connects TRBV11-2 to TRBJ1-2, with 8 bases that match TRBD1. The CDR3 runs 15 residues. J gave up 2 bases and V 3 bases, and 5 bases lay outside the gene matches. The germline V gene encodes CDR1 SGHAT and CDR2 FQNNGV.

This chain connects TRBV18 to TRBJ2-7, with TRBD1 identical over 9 bases. Germline assignment: CDR1 KGHSH and CDR2 LQKENI. The CDR3 has 16 amino acids. J lost 3 bases, V lost 4 bases, and 10 bases had no gene match. The CDR3 bases are TGTGCCAGCTCACGCACATCGACAGGGGGAAGCTACGAGCAGTACTTC. Translating it yields CASSRTSTGGSYEQYF.

The chain is built from TRBV28 and TRBJ1-3; D is ambiguous. The CDR3 consists of 15 residues. The ends were cut back, 4 bases at V and 8 bases at J, with 18 bases in the middle. From germline, CDR1 is MDHEN and CDR2 SYDVKM. The CDR3 DNA sequence: TGTGCCAGCAGTTCCGGGGATGGAGGGCGGGACACCATATATTTT. Amino acids: CASSSGDGGRDTIYF.

The chain couples TRBV7-2 to TRBJ2-7, with 10 bases lining up with TRBD1. The V and J ends lost 3 bases and 6 bases, in that order; junction bases with no gene match: 14. The CDR3 length is 17 residues. Germline assignment: CDR1 SGHTA and CDR2 FQGNSA. This chain's CDR3 is CASSLGWVTGGGGEQYF. The CDR3 coding sequence is TGTGCCAGCAGCTTGGGTTGGGTGACAGGGGGCGGCGGCGAGCAGTACTTC.

The chain carries TRBV27 and TRBJ1-6, with a possible D match to TRBD1 (5 bases). The CDR3 loop spans 15 amino acids. Trimming took 3 bases from V and 4 from J, leaving 10 bases between them. From germline, CDR1 is MNHEY and CDR2 SMNVEV (reference sequence). The CDR3 is CASSFRGDYNSPLHF. The CDR3 bases are TGTGCCAGCAGTTTCCGGGGGGATTATAATTCACCCCTCCACTTT.

V is TRBV5-1 and J is TRBJ1-4, with D possibly matching TRBD1 (5 bases). With 1 base removed from V and 3 bases from J, the gap between germline ends came to 7 bases. The CDR3 consists of 14 residues. Germline CDR1 is SGHRS and CDR2 is YFSETQ. CDR3 sequence: CASSLTGPNEKLFF. In nucleotides, the CDR3 is TGCGCCAGCAGCTTGACAGGTCCTAATGAAAAACTGTTTTTT.

The rearrangement uses TRBV6-5 and TRBJ1-6; D not resolved. V lost 7 bases and J lost 16, with 20 bases in between. The germline V gene encodes CDR1 MNHEY and CDR2 SVGAGI. The CDR3 runs to 13 residues. The CDR3 loop is CASNNGEGARLHF. The CDR3 DNA reads as TGTGCCAGCAATAACGGGGAGGGCGCAAGGCTCCACTTT.

This chain connects TRBV7-2 to TRBJ1-1, with 7 bases that match TRBD1. With V trimmed by 4 bases and J by 4 bases, 6 bases remained unmatched. There are 14 residues in the CDR3. Germline V gene lookup returns CDR1 SGHTA and CDR2 FQGNSA. The DNA for the CDR3 is TGTGCCAGCAGCTGGGACAGTATAGGCACTGAAGCTTTCTTT. It is translated as CASSWDSIGTEAFF.

V is TRBV19 and J is TRBJ2-7; 7 bases are shared with TRBD1. Germline CDR1 reads LNHDA; CDR2 reads SQIVND (reference sequence). The ends lost 3 bases at V and 3 bases at J; junction bases unmatched: 11. The CDR3 is 16 amino acids. CDR3 in DNA: TGTGCCAGTAGTATTTCACAGGGGATGATGGGCTACGAGCAGTACTTC. Residues: CASSISQGMMGYEQYF.

The chain recombines TRBV2 with TRBJ1-1; no definite D call. Per germline, CDR1 SNHLY and CDR2 FYNNEI. The CDR3 consists of 12 residues. With 2 bases removed from V and 8 bases from J, the gap between germline ends came to 9 bases. CDR3 loop: CASSEQNIEAFF. Written as DNA, the CDR3 is TGTGCCAGCAGTGAACAGAACATCGAAGCTTTCTTT.

This chain links TRBV5-6 with TRBJ2-5; D is perhaps TRBD1 (5 bases). CDR1 SGHDT and CDR2 YYEEEE come from the germline V gene. This CDR3 is 13 amino acids long. V lost 0 bases and J 4 bases, leaving 7 bases between the germline ends. The CDR3 reads CASSLGGVETQYF. CDR3 DNA sequence: TGTGCCAGCAGCTTGGGGGGCGTAGAGACCCAGTACTTC.

V is TRBV18 and J is TRBJ1-1; no clear D. The CDR3 has 16 residues. Germline V gives CDR1 KGHSH, CDR2 LQKENI. Trimming cost V 3 bases and J 3 bases, with 17 bases left between them. The CDR3 here is CASSPLRREWDTEAFF. The CDR3 nucleotides read TGTGCCAGCTCACCCTTGCGGCGGGAGTGGGACACTGAAGCTTTCTTT. The whole variable domain, filled in from reference TRBV18 and TRBJ1-1, reads NAGVMQNPRHLVRRRGQEARLRCSPMKGHSHVYWYRQLPEEGLKFMVYLQKENIIDESGMPKERFSAEFPKEGPSILRIQQVVRGDSAAYFCASSPLRREWDTEAFFGQGTRLTVV.

There are a few counts of this clone. The rearrangement uses TRBV27 and TRBJ2-7, with 9 bases lining up with TRBD1. This CDR3 region has 16 residues. The germline CDR1 and CDR2 sequences are MNHEY and SMNVEV (reference sequence). V lost 4 bases to trimming and J lost 3 bases; unmatched junction nucleotides: 10. The CDR3 region has the DNA TGTGCCAGCAGTTCCTCACAGGGGGCGGTAGGCTACGAGCAGTACTTC. Translating it yields CASSSSQGAVGYEQYF.